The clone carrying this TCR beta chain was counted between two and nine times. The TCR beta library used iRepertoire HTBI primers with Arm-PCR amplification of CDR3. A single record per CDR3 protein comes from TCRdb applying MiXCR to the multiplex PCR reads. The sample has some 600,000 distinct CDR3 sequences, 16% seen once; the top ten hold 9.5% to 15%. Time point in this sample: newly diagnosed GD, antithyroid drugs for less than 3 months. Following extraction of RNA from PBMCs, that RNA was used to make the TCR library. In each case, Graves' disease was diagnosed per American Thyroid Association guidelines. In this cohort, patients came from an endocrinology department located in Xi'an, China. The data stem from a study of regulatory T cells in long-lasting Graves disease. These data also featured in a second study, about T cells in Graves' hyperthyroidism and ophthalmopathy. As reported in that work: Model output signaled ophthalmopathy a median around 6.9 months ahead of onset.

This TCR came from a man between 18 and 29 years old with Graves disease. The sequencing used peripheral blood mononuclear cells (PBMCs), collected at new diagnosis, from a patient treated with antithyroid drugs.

The CDR3 bases are TGTGCCTTGACAGGGGTAACTAATGAAAAACTGTTTTTT. It codes for CALTGVTNEKLFF. The rearrangement joins TRBV30 to TRBJ1-4, with 8 bases that match TRBD1. This CDR3 is 13 amino acids long. CDR1 is GTSNPN and CDR2 is SVGIG in the germline V gene (reference sequence). The V and J ends lost 7 bases and 1 base, in that order; junction bases with no gene match: 2.